These 23 T cell receptor beta chains were all obtained from the same sample, sequenced in a study of beta chain features in type 1 diabetes. Since all of the isolated RNA was reverse transcribed, expressed TCRB transcripts were what got sequenced. Profiling relied on immunoSEQ multiplex PCR, and the TCRdb table lists in-frame clones only, not all of them. The sample has 120,000 to 150,000 clones, 9.7% seen once. The sequenced sample consisted of central memory CD4+ T cells from blood. The receptors come from a woman between 35 and 50 years old in good health.

This clone was found a few times. This rearrangement joins TRBV7-2 to TRBJ2-1; 13 bases align to TRBD2. Germline V CDR1 and CDR2: SGHTA, FQGNSA. The trim removed 5 bases at V and 0 bases at J, leaving 10 bases unmatched. There are 19 residues in the CDR3. CDR3 in amino acids: CASSIRLAGGPSSYNEQFF. CDR3 nucleotides: TGTGCCAGCAGCATAAGACTAGCGGGGGGCCCTAGCTCCTACAATGAGCAGTTCTTC.

This clone was counted between two and nine times. The chain has TRBV7-6 and TRBJ2-1; 8 nucleotides align to TRBD2. The V segment lost 4 bases and the J segment 4 bases; nucleotides outside the gene matches: 9. This CDR3 is built from 16 residues. Germline V lookup: CDR1 SGHVS, CDR2 FNYEAQ. The CDR3 bases are TGTGCCAGCAGCTCCCTCAGCGCGGGGGGTTACAATGAGCAGTTCTTC. Translating it yields CASSSLSAGGYNEQFF.

This clone was seen only a few times. The identical CDR3 is also encoded by other nucleotide sequences in the sample. CDR3 protein: CASSLRQGADTQYF. The CDR3 DNA sequence: TGTGCCAGCAGCCTTCGACAGGGCGCAGATACGCAGTATTTT. This chain uses TRBV7-9 with TRBJ2-3; 7 bases are shared with TRBD1. CDR1 and CDR2 (germline): SEHNR, FQNEAQ (reference sequence). The CDR3 length is 14 residues. The trim removed 5 bases at V and 4 bases at J, leaving 6 bases unmatched.

CDR3 in amino acids: CASSIQMGQYEQYF. The CDR3 DNA follows: TGTGCCAGTAGTATCCAGATGGGACAGTACGAGCAGTACTTC. This chain joins TRBV19 and TRBJ2-7, with TRBD1 matching 7 bases. Germline V CDR1 and CDR2: LNHDA, SQIVND (reference sequence). J gave up 4 bases and V 3 bases, and 6 bases lay outside the gene matches. This CDR3 has 14 amino acids.

This clone was seen repeatedly, ten times or more. The chain employs TRBV7-2 and TRBJ2-3; 9 nucleotides align to TRBD1. This CDR3 contains 17 residues. The V segment lost 5 bases and the J segment 3 bases; nucleotides outside the gene matches: 12. Per germline, CDR1 SGHTA and CDR2 FQGNSA. CDR3 nucleotide sequence: TGTGCCAGCAGCCGCCAAGCCGGGACAGGGAGGACAGATACGCAGTATTTT. The encoded protein is CASSRQAGTGRTDTQYF.

The chain has TRBV7-2 and TRBJ1-4, with a tentative D call TRBD1 (6 bases). This CDR3 is 15 amino acids long. V lost 5 bases to trimming and J lost 8 bases, with 18 bases between them. Germline V CDR1 and CDR2: SGHTA, FQGNSA. CDR3 nucleotides: TGTGCCAGCAGCATTCAGACAGGAGTCGGAGAAAAACTGTTTTTT. The encoded protein is CASSIQTGVGEKLFF.

This clone showed up many times. The V gene is TRBV19, the J gene TRBJ2-1; D remains ambiguous. Germline V gives CDR1 LNHDA, CDR2 SQIVND (reference sequence). This CDR3 region has 14 residues. Trimming removed 7 bases from V and 6 bases from J, with 16 bases in between. The CDR3 DNA is TGTGCCAGTATTAACCCCGACCCGGGCAATGAGCAGTTCTTC. It is translated as CASINPDPGNEQFF.

CDR3: CAISEFAQAANYGYTF. CDR3 bases: TGTGCCATCAGTGAATTCGCGCAGGCCGCAAACTATGGCTACACCTTC. V is TRBV10-3 and J is TRBJ1-2, with no clear D. This CDR3 is 16 amino acids long. V was cut by 3 bases and J by 2 bases, with 16 bases left in between. The germline V gene has CDR1 ENHRY and CDR2 SYGVKD.

This clone was recorded once. This rearrangement joins TRBV6-1 to TRBJ2-5; D ambiguous. The CDR3 has 11 amino acids. Germline CDR1 and CDR2: MNHNS and SASEGT. Trimming removed 7 bases from V and 9 bases from J, with 12 bases in between. The CDR3 DNA is TGTGCCAGCACGAATGAATGGCCCCAGTACTTC. This gives the protein CASTNEWPQYF.

This clone was picked up many times. The sample contains more than one DNA sequence encoding this CDR3. The chain has TRBV11-2 and TRBJ1-2; 7 nucleotides line up with TRBD1. J lost 3 bases, V lost 5 bases, and 3 bases had no gene match. This CDR3 is 13 amino acids long. Germline V gene lookup returns CDR1 SGHAT and CDR2 FQNNGV. The CDR3 DNA is TGTGCCAGCAGCCCTGGACAGGACTATGGCTACACCTTC. Translating gives CASSPGQDYGYTF.

This chain links TRBV5-1 with TRBJ2-2; 8 nucleotides align to TRBD1. V lost 4 bases to trimming and J lost 6 bases; unmatched junction nucleotides: 5. Germline V lookup: CDR1 SGHRS, CDR2 YFSETQ. CDR3 length: 14 amino acids. The CDR3 DNA sequence: TGCGCCAGCAGCCCCGGACAGGGCTCCGGGGAGCTGTTTTTT. It encodes CASSPGQGSGELFF.

The chain is built from TRBV4-1 and TRBJ1-6; D not resolved. CDR3 length equals 17 residues. Germline CDR1 and CDR2: MGHRA and YSYEKL. Trimming took off 0 bases at V and 4 bases at J, with 13 bases between the two ends. CDR3 protein: CASSQEEWPSYNSPLHF. The DNA of the CDR3 is TGCGCCAGCAGCCAAGAGGAGTGGCCCTCGTATAATTCACCCCTCCACTTT.

In its sample, this clone was seen a few times. This chain connects TRBV4-3 to TRBJ2-3, with D perhaps matching TRBD1 (6 bases). The length of the CDR3 is 14 residues. V dropped 2 bases and J dropped 1 base, with 7 bases sitting between them. The germline CDR1 and CDR2 sequences are LGHNA and YSLEER. CDR3 coding DNA: TGCGCCAGCAGCCAACGACAGGGCACAGATACGCAGTATTTT. Its translation: CASSQRQGTDTQYF.

This clone was detected a few times. The CDR3 reads CASTRLRGSTDTQYF. CDR3 DNA sequence: TGTGCCAGCACCCGCTTGCGGGGGAGCACAGATACGCAGTATTTT. The chain employs TRBV7-2 and TRBJ2-3, with 7 bases matching TRBD2. The length of the CDR3 is 15 residues. J lost 0 bases, V lost 7 bases, and 7 bases had no gene match. The germline CDR1 and CDR2 sequences are SGHTA and FQGNSA.

Only a few counts were recorded for this clone. This chain joins TRBV7-2 and TRBJ2-3, with 9 positions matching TRBD1. Germline V CDR1 and CDR2: SGHTA, FQGNSA. The CDR3 consists of 14 residues. After removal of 5 bases from V and 4 bases from J, the junction contained 4 bases not matched to a gene. CDR3 amino acids: CASSRDRAADTQYF. In nucleotides, the CDR3 is TGTGCCAGCAGCCGGGACAGGGCTGCAGATACGCAGTATTTT.

This clone came up a few times. V gene TRBV21-1 combines with J gene TRBJ1-1; TRBD1, the table's D call, lacks a check against the DNA. TRBV21-1 is reported as a pseudogene. The CDR3 contains 16 residues. The CDR3 DNA reads TGTGCCAGCAGCAAAAAAGAGAGGGGGACGGACACTGAAGCTTTCTTT. Encoded protein: CASSKKERGTDTEAFF.

This clone has only a few counts. The chain carries TRBV18 and TRBJ2-7, with 10 bases fitting TRBD1. Germline CDR1 KGHSH, CDR2 LQKENI. The CDR3 consists of 13 residues. Germline trimming cut 6 bases from V and 4 bases from J; bases unmatched to any gene: 3. For the CDR3, the DNA is TGTGCCAGCTCCCGGACAGGGGGATACGAGCAGTACTTC. Translating it yields CASSRTGGYEQYF.

This clone has ten or more counts. The V call is TRBV4-3, the J call TRBJ1-5, with 7 nucleotides matching TRBD1. The CDR3 has 16 residues. CDR1 and CDR2 from the germline V gene are LGHNA and YSLEER. V trimming: 1 base; J trimming: 5 bases; junction bases outside the gene matches: 8. CDR3 sequence: CASSQVLGQSHQPQHF. CDR3 nucleotide sequence: TGCGCCAGCAGCCAAGTGTTGGGACAGTCACATCAGCCCCAGCATTTT.

As concerns this clone: Other nucleotide sequences in the sample specify the same CDR3. This chain uses TRBV10-3 with TRBJ1-1, with TRBD1 as a possible D gene (6 bases). Germline CDR1 and CDR2: ENHRY and SYGVKD. V was trimmed by 8 bases and J by 0 bases, leaving 7 bases between them. This CDR3 region has 12 residues. CDR3 sequence (DNA): TGTGCCATCGGACAGATGAACACTGAAGCTTTCTTT. Translated, it gives CAIGQMNTEAFF.

V gene TRBV6-5 combines with J gene TRBJ1-1, with a weak D call TRBD1 (5 bases). Germline V gene lookup returns CDR1 MNHEY and CDR2 SVGAGI. V was cut by 8 bases and J by 1 base, with 14 bases left in between. The CDR3 loop spans 14 amino acids. CDR3 in DNA: TGTGCCAGCCGCCTTGACGGGGGGAACACTGAAGCTTTCTTT. Translated, it gives CASRLDGGNTEAFF.

This clone was counted only a few times. The chain couples TRBV5-1 to TRBJ2-1; perhaps TRBD1 as D (6 bases). V dropped 2 bases and J dropped 6 bases, with 15 bases sitting between them. This CDR3 has 15 residues. The germline CDR1 and CDR2 sequences are SGHRS and YFSETQ. The CDR3 sequence is CASSFAGVTTNEQFF. In DNA, the CDR3 is TGCGCCAGCAGCTTCGCAGGGGTAACAACCAATGAGCAGTTCTTC.

This chain joins TRBV2 and TRBJ2-4, with unresolved D. V was trimmed by 2 bases and J by 3 bases, leaving 11 bases between them. The V gene's germline CDR1 is SNHLY and CDR2 FYNNEI. The CDR3 is 15 amino acids. The chain's CDR3 is CASSELVTLKNIQYF. In nucleotides, the CDR3 is TGTGCCAGCAGTGAACTAGTGACGCTCAAAAACATTCAGTACTTC.

A few counts support this clone. The sample carries other DNA sequences with the same CDR3. The V gene is TRBV9, the J gene TRBJ2-3; the match to TRBD2 covers 8 bases. Germline CDR1 and CDR2: SGDLS and YYNGEE. J gave up 0 bases and V 0 bases, and 3 bases lay outside the gene matches. This CDR3 is 16 amino acids long. CDR3 residues: CASSVGAGDSTDTQYF. As DNA, the CDR3 is TGTGCCAGCAGCGTAGGAGCGGGGGATAGCACAGATACGCAGTATTTT.